A single sample gave rise to the 6 T cell receptor beta chains below, sequenced in a study of post-analysis software for immune sequencing data. Findings of the study overall: TRBV5-6, TRBV5-1 and TRBV20-1 were among four or five TRBV segments more frequent in patients than controls.

Unique-molecular-identifier-tagged TCR beta cDNA libraries were used. From the PCR reads, TCRdb called clonotypes with MiXCR, one entry per CDR3 protein. The sample has approximately 660,000 distinct CDR3 sequences, about 60% seen once. The antigens of these receptors remain unknown. The sample comprised blood. Receptors were obtained from a girl aged 2-9 years with multiple sclerosis.

The rearrangement links TRBV20-1 to TRBJ2-4, with 7 bases that match TRBD2. V was pared by 1 base and J by 2 bases, with 5 bases of the junction left unmatched. The CDR3 runs to 15 residues. The germline gives CDR1 DFQATT, CDR2 SNEGSKA (reference sequence). The DNA of the CDR3 is TGCAGTGCTAGAGGAGGAGCGGGGACCAAAAACATTCAGTACTTC. Protein product: CSARGGAGTKNIQYF.

Turning to this clonotype: The germline gene is not matched at one end of the junction; a read error may be the cause. The chain carries TRBV5-1 and TRBJ2-5; D might be TRBD1 (6 bases). Germline assignment: CDR1 SGHRS and CDR2 YFSETQ. The CDR3 contains 14 residues. Here the CDR3 DNA reads TGTGCCAGCAGCTTGGGCAGGGGTAAAGAGACCCAGTACTTC. Residues: CASSLGRGKETQYF.

This clonotype was seen more than once but under ten times. This sequence joins TRBV7-3 and TRBJ2-5; D is uncertain. In germline, CDR1 is SGHTA, CDR2 FQGTGA. Trimming shortened V by 5 bases and J by 3 bases, and 10 bases separated the two germline ends. The CDR3 has 13 residues. The CDR3 DNA sequence: TGTGCCAGCAGCCCATACGCGGAAGAGACCCAGTACTTC. Its translation is CASSPYAEETQYF.

This chain connects TRBV6-2 or TRBV6-3 to TRBJ1-2; D call uncertain. V dropped 4 bases and J dropped 5 bases, with 8 bases sitting between them. The CDR3 covers 12 residues. The germline V gene has CDR1 MNHEY and CDR2 SVGEGT. The DNA of the CDR3 is TGTGCCAGCAGTTCCAATACGTATGGCTACACCTTC. Its protein product is CASSSNTYGYTF.

The genes are TRBV4-1 and TRBJ1-2, with D possibly TRBD1 on 5 matching bases. V lost 3 bases and J 2 bases, leaving 16 bases between the germline ends. Germline assignment: CDR1 MGHRA and CDR2 YSYEKL. The CDR3 spans 16 residues. CDR3 amino acids: CASSHHPFTGNYGYTF. The DNA of the CDR3 is TGCGCCAGCAGCCACCACCCATTTACAGGAAACTATGGCTACACCTTC.

J is TRBJ1-1 and V is TRBV4-3; possible D gene TRBD1, 6 bases. This CDR3 comprises 17 residues. Per germline, CDR1 LGHNA and CDR2 YSLEER. Trimming cost V 3 bases and J 3 bases, with 20 bases left between them. CDR3 residues: CASSHAGTRGVDTEAFF. CDR3 bases: TGCGCCAGCAGCCATGCAGGAACCAGGGGAGTGGACACTGAAGCTTTCTTT.